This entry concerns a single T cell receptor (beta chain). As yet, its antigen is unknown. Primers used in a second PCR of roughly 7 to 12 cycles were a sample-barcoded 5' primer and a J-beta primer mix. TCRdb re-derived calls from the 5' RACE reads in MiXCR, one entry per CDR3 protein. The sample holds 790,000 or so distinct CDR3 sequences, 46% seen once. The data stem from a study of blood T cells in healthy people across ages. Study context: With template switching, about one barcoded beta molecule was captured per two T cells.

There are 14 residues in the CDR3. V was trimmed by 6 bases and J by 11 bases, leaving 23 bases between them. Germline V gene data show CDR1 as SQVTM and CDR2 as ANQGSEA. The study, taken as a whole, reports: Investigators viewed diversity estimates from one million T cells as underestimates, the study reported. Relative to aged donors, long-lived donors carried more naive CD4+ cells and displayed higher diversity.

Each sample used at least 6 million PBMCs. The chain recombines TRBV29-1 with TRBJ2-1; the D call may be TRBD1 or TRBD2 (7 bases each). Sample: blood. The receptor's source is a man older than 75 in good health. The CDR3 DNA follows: TGCAGCGTCCAGGGAGGGGGCCTTCGTAATAAGCAGTTCTTC. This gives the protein CSVQGGGLRNKQFF.